A single sample is the source of the 15 T cell receptor beta chains below, sequenced in a study of blood T cell repertoires in COVID-19. The data were produced by immunoSEQ multiplex PCR, yet TCRdb's version contains in-frame clones alone and is incomplete. Among about 240,000 clones, around 90% were seen once, and the ten largest hold 2% to 3%. Sequencing used PBMCs or T cells enriched from blood (not recorded which). Receptors originate from a woman in her twenties or thirties with acute COVID-19.

The chain has TRBV6-5 and TRBJ2-3; D might be TRBD1 (6 bases). This CDR3 contains 14 residues. With 3 bases removed from V and 2 bases from J, the gap between germline ends came to 9 bases. Germline CDR1 reads MNHEY; CDR2 reads SVGAGI. Written as DNA, the CDR3 is TGTGCCAGCAGTTATGGACAGCCCACAGATACGCAGTATTTT. It codes for CASSYGQPTDTQYF.

This clone has a handful of counts. The chain uses TRBV7-2 and TRBJ1-1; TRBD1 is a possible D gene (5 bases). The V gene lost 4 bases and the J gene lost 5 bases, with 17 bases spanning the gap. Looked up from germline, CDR1 is SGHTA and CDR2 is FQGNSA. The CDR3 is 15 residues long. This CDR3 reads CASSSFGQGGTEAFF. The CDR3 nucleotides are TGTGCCAGCAGCTCCTTCGGGCAGGGTGGGACTGAAGCTTTCTTT.

The chain joins TRBV19 to TRBJ2-2; no reliable D call. The germline CDR1 and CDR2 sequences are LNHDA and SQIVND (reference sequence). Trimming stripped 0 bases from V and 6 bases from J, with 11 bases between. CDR3 size: 15 residues. The CDR3 DNA follows: TGTGCCAGTAGTATAGATCGGTTTAGAGCCGGGGAGCTGTTTTTT. Its protein is CASSIDRFRAGELFF.

This chain uses TRBV6-5 with TRBJ1-4, with 7 bases that match TRBD1. This CDR3 has 15 residues. After removal of 2 bases from V and 6 bases from J, the junction contained 6 bases not matched to a gene. Germline V gene sequence: CDR1 MNHEY, CDR2 SVGAGI. The CDR3 here is CASSYGKGTDEKLFF. CDR3 bases: TGTGCCAGCAGTTACGGAAAGGGGACAGATGAAAAACTGTTTTTT.

This chain links TRBV5-6 with TRBJ1-3; no clear D gene. The CDR3 totals 13 residues. CDR1 and CDR2 from the germline V gene are SGHDT and YYEEEE. V was cut by 0 bases and J by 4 bases, with 5 bases left in between. This chain's CDR3 is CASSLGGGNTIYF. CDR3 coding DNA: TGTGCCAGCAGCTTGGGAGGGGGAAACACCATATATTTT.

This chain uses TRBV5-5 with TRBJ2-7; 7 bases are shared with TRBD1. V lost 0 bases, J lost 1 base, and 10 bases stayed unmatched. Germline CDR1 SGHKS, CDR2 YYEKEE (reference sequence). The CDR3 runs 17 residues. Here the CDR3 reads CASSLGLRAGGSYEQYF. In DNA, the CDR3 is TGTGCCAGCAGCTTGGGATTGAGGGCAGGGGGTTCCTACGAGCAGTACTTC. The full variable domain, rest sourced from reference TRBV5-5 and TRBJ2-7, is DAGVTQSPTHLIKTRGQQVTLRCSPISGHKSVSWYQQVLGQGPQFIFQYYEKEERGRGNFPDRFSARQFPNYSSELNVNALLLGDSALYLCASSLGLRAGGSYEQYFGPGTRLTVT.

This clone appeared a single time. The chain couples TRBV24-1 to TRBJ1-6, with 10 bases matching TRBD1. The CDR3 loop spans 21 amino acids. Germline CDR1 reads KGHDR; CDR2 reads SFDVKD. V gave up 7 bases and J gave up 7 bases; unmatched junction bases: 24. This CDR3 is CATRKNSDRGKILSPNSPLHF. In DNA form, the CDR3 reads TGTGCCACCAGGAAAAACTCGGACAGGGGGAAAATTTTATCCCCAAATTCACCCCTCCACTTT.

This chain uses TRBV27 with TRBJ1-5; 7 bases agree with TRBD1. The CDR3 extends over 15 amino acids. Germline V gene lookup returns CDR1 MNHEY and CDR2 SMNVEV (reference sequence). After removal of 5 bases from V and 2 bases from J, the junction contained 6 bases not matched to a gene. The CDR3 nucleotides read TGTGCCAGCAGTGCCAACAGGGGTGGCAATCAGCCCCAGCATTTT. Translating it yields CASSANRGGNQPQHF.

In its sample, this clone was seen once. The J gene is TRBJ1-4, the V gene TRBV3-1 (or the pseudogene TRBV3-2), with D possibly TRBD1 on 5 matching bases. The V and J ends lost 4 bases and 10 bases respectively, with 13 bases between them. The germline V gene encodes CDR1 LGHDT and CDR2 YNNKEL (reference sequence). CDR3 length: 13 amino acids. The chain's CDR3 is CASSPRGGGKLFF. CDR3 nucleotide sequence: TGTGCCAGCAGCCCCCGCGGGGGAGGAAAACTGTTTTTT.

This clone occurred a few times. The chain employs TRBV5-8 and TRBJ2-7; D perhaps matches TRBD1 (6 bases). The CDR3 extends over 11 amino acids. Between the trimmed V and J ends, which lost 4 bases and 6 bases, there was a span of 8 bases. Germline CDR1 SGHTS, CDR2 YDEGEE. In DNA form, the CDR3 reads TGTGCCAGCAGCCCAGGGGCCGAGCAGTACTTC. Its translation is CASSPGAEQYF.

The V call is TRBV27, the J call TRBJ1-5; D remains unclear. The CDR3 has 13 amino acids. From germline, CDR1 is MNHEY and CDR2 SMNVEV (reference sequence). With 8 bases removed from V and 4 bases from J, the gap between germline ends came to 12 bases. As DNA, the CDR3 is TGTGCCAGCTCCTATCGGAGTAATCAGCCCCAGCATTTT. Protein sequence: CASSYRSNQPQHF.

The gene calls are TRBV30 and TRBJ2-7; TRBD1 matches 9 bases. Per the germline V gene, CDR1 is GTSNPN and CDR2 is SVGIG (reference sequence). J gave up 2 bases and V 8 bases, and 7 bases lay outside the gene matches. The length of the CDR3 is 13 residues. In DNA, the CDR3 is TGTGCCCGAGGAGGACAGGGGACCTACGAGCAGTACTTC. Translating it yields CARGGQGTYEQYF.

The chain has TRBV18 and TRBJ1-5, with D hard to call. V lost 2 bases, J lost 6 bases, and 14 bases lay in between. Germline V gives CDR1 KGHSH, CDR2 LQKENI. CDR3 size: 15 residues. CDR3 loop: CASSPEPVSGQPQHF. The CDR3 coding sequence is TGTGCCAGCTCACCAGAGCCGGTTTCGGGTCAGCCCCAGCATTTT. The whole variable domain, filled in from reference TRBV18 and TRBJ1-5, reads NAGVMQNPRHLVRRRGQEARLRCSPMKGHSHVYWYRQLPEEGLKFMVYLQKENIIDESGMPKERFSAEFPKEGPSILRIQQVVRGDSAAYFCASSPEPVSGQPQHFGDGTRLSIL.

The rearrangement joins TRBV7-9 to TRBJ1-1; TRBD1 is a possible D gene (5 bases). The length of the CDR3 is 19 residues. The V gene's germline CDR1 is SEHNR and CDR2 FQNEAQ (reference sequence). Trimming removed 2 bases at V and 1 base at J, with 23 bases between. The CDR3 protein is CASSLYLFSGTQTNTEAFF. The DNA for the CDR3 is TGTGCCAGCAGCTTATACCTCTTTAGCGGGACCCAAACGAACACTGAAGCTTTCTTT.

V and J are TRBV14 and TRBJ2-1; 9 bases are a match to TRBD2. CDR1 is SGHDN and CDR2 is FVKESK in the germline V gene. J was trimmed by 4 bases and V by 0 bases; bases with no gene match: 16. CDR3 length: 20 residues. As DNA, the CDR3 is TGTGCCAGCAGCCAAGAGATAGGGACTAGCCCATATCTACCGTACAATGAGCAGTTCTTC. This codes for CASSQEIGTSPYLPYNEQFF.